The rows below give T cell receptor beta chains drawn from one sample of a study of graft-versus-host responses after intestinal transplantation. Using immunoSEQ multiplex PCR, the repertoire was profiled, and TCRdb retains in-frame clones only, with some absent. The sample lists roughly 29,000 clones, 87% occurring once. The sequencing used PBMCs, collected around 480 days after intestinal transplantation. These receptors came from a human patient who received an intestinal transplant, so some T cells may come from the graft donor. Both conserved end residues are part of each CDR3. The D gene is left open where the match is weak. Clone size, where shown, is once, few, many, or a class for clones that have expanded.

>TRBJ1-1|NA|NA|TRBV4-2
TGTGCCAGCAGCCAAGAGTTTATGACTCTTGGAGCCCTTTGTACTGAAGCTTTCTTT
CASSQEFMTLGALCTEAFF
>TRBJ2-3|NA|TRBD2|TRBV2
TGTGCCAGCAGTGTTGCTAGCGGGCGCACAGATACGCAGTATTTT
CASSVASGRTDTQYF
>TRBJ2-3|few|NA|TRBV11-2
TGTGCCAGCAGCTTAGGGAGGGGCACAGATACGCAGTATTTT
CASSLGRGTDTQYF
>TRBJ2-7|once|NA|TRBV28
TGTGCCAGCAGTTTATTGGCCTACGAGCAGTACTTC
CASSLLAYEQYF
>TRBJ2-1|NA|NA|TRBV11-2
TGTGCCAGCAGCTTAGATCTGTCCTGGTACAGCGATGAGCAGTTCTTC
CASSLDLSWYSDEQFF
>TRBJ1-2|NA|NA|TRBV21-1
TGTGCCAGCAGCAAAGTCTCGCCGCCAAGGTTCGGCTACACCTTC
CASSKVSPPRFGYTF
>TRBJ2-7|NA|NA|TRBV7-2
TGTGCCAGCAGCGGTGGGGGTTCCTACGAGCAGTACTTC
CASSGGGSYEQYF
>TRBJ2-4|NA|NA|TRBV28
TGTGCCAGCAGTTTTCTCTTTTCAGCCAAAAACATTCAGTACTTC
CASSFLFSAKNIQYF
>TRBJ1-5|NA|NA|TRBV21-1
TGTGCCAGCAGCAGCGGACAGGAGGTCAATCAGCCCCAGCATTTT
CASSSGQEVNQPQHF
>TRBJ1-6|NA|NA|TRBV6-1
TGTGCCAGCAGCCCCCAGAATTCACCCCTCCACTTT
CASSPQNSPLHF
>TRBJ2-7|NA|NA|TRBV2
TGTGCCAGCAGTGAAGGCAGTCCGGAGCAGTACTTC
CASSEGSPEQYF
>TRBJ1-2|once|TRBD1|TRBV29-1
TGCAGCGTTGCGCCCGACAGGGCCGGTGGCTACACCTTC
CSVAPDRAGGYTF
>TRBJ1-6|few|NA|TRBV7-2
TGTGCCAGCAGCCCCCGGGGGACCCCTGCTAGCTCCTATAATTCACCCCTCCACTTT
CASSPRGTPASSYNSPLHF
>TRBJ2-2|NA|NA|TRBV19
TGTGCCAGTACCCTAAGACCAGGGAATTCCGGGGAGCTGTTTTTT
CASTLRPGNSGELFF
>TRBJ1-2|NA|NA|TRBV11-2
TGTGCCAGCAGCTTAGTAGCAGGCATCGACTATGGCTACACCTTC
CASSLVAGIDYGYTF
>TRBJ1-5|once|NA|TRBV18
TGTGCCAGCTCACGGGAAGGGTATCAGCCCCAGCATTTT
CASSREGYQPQHF
>TRBJ2-1|NA|TRBD2|TRBV7-3
TGTGCCAGCAGCTCCCATAGCGGGAGGGCGGTCAATGAGCAGTTCTTC
CASSSHSGRAVNEQFF
>TRBJ2-7|NA|TRBD1|TRBV5-1
TGCGCCAGCAGCGACGACAGGGGCGCAAGTTTCGAGCAGTACTTC
CASSDDRGASFEQYF
>TRBJ2-2|NA|TRBD2|TRBV4-2
TGTGCCAGCAGCCAAGATCGACTAGCGGACACCGGGGAGCTGTTTTTT
CASSQDRLADTGELFF
>TRBJ2-2|NA|TRBD1|TRBV5-1
TGCGCCAGCAGCTTACTTGACGGGACAGACACCGGGGAGCTGTTTTTT
CASSLLDGTDTGELFF
>TRBJ2-7|NA|NA|TRBV5-4
TGTGCCAGCAGCTTGGACAGTCAGTTATACGAGCAGTACTTC
CASSLDSQLYEQYF
>TRBJ1-1|NA|NA|TRBV23-1
TGCGCCAGCAGTCGGAGACAGATGATTGAAGCTTTCTTT
CASSRRQMIEAFF
>TRBJ1-2|NA|NA|TRBV10-3
TGTGCCACCCGAAAGACAGAATTTCCCTATGGCTACACCTTC
CATRKTEFPYGYTF
>TRBJ2-5|NA|TRBD2|TRBV18
TGTGCCAGCTCACCAGGGGCAAGCGGGAGTCGTGAGACCCAGTACTTC
CASSPGASGSRETQYF
>TRBJ2-5|NA|TRBD2|TRBV2
TGTGCCAGCAGTGAAGCTAGACTAGCGGGAGGTCTGGGAGAGACCCAGTACTTC
CASSEARLAGGLGETQYF
>TRBJ1-4|once|TRBD1|TRBV30
TGTGCCTGGAGTTTGTGGACAGGGAGGAATGAAAAACTGTTTTTT
CAWSLWTGRNEKLFF
>TRBJ2-3|few|NA|TRBV6-4
TGTGCCAGCAGTGACTCCTTTCACTTGACGATCACAGATACGCAGTATTTT
CASSDSFHLTITDTQYF
>TRBJ2-7|NA|NA|TRBV19
TGTGCCAGTAGTTCCGGGACGGGGATCTACGAGCAGTACTTC
CASSSGTGIYEQYF
>TRBJ2-7|NA|NA|TRBV5-1
TGCGCCAGCAGAGGGCCCAGTGGGGGCCGGGCAGGCTACGAGCAGTACTTC
CASRGPSGGRAGYEQYF
>TRBJ2-1|NA|NA|TRBV19
TGTGCCAGTAGTATAGGCCCTACTAGCAATGAGCAGTTCTTC
CASSIGPTSNEQFF
>TRBJ1-1|NA|NA|TRBV6-5
TGTGCCAGCAGTTACTCTTACACTGAAGCTTTCTTT
CASSYSYTEAFF
>TRBJ2-3|NA|NA|TRBV11-2
TGTGCCAGCACCACCTTCCCAGGGGAGGATACGCAGTATTTT
CASTTFPGEDTQYF
>TRBJ1-2|once|TRBD1|TRBV18
TGTGCCAGCTCACTGGGACAGGCTAATAACTATGGCTACACCTTC
CASSLGQANNYGYTF
>TRBJ2-7|NA|TRBD1|TRBV30
TGTGCCTGGAGTCCCCGGGACAGCGAGCAGTACTTC
CAWSPRDSEQYF
>TRBJ2-7|NA|NA|TRBV21-1
TGTGCCAGCAGCAAAGGGCGAGGCTTC
CASSKGRGF
>TRBJ2-7|NA|NA|TRBV18
TGTGCCAGCTCACCCCAGGGTTTGGGCGAGCAGTACTTC
CASSPQGLGEQYF
>TRBJ2-2|NA|TRBD2|TRBV28
TGTGCCAGCAGCCCGTGGGGGTCTAGCGGGACCACCGGGGAGCTGTTTTTT
CASSPWGSSGTTGELFF
>TRBJ2-4|once|TRBD1|TRBV18
TGTGCCAGCCGCCGGACAGGGAGTATGTACTTC
CASRRTGSMYF
>TRBJ2-7|NA|NA|TRBV19
TGTGCCAGTAGTATTCGAGCAGGGGCCGCATACGAGCAGTACTTC
CASSIRAGAAYEQYF
>TRBJ2-1|NA|TRBD1|TRBV7-7
TGTGCCAGCAGCCGAAACGGAAACAGGGGGGATGAGCAGTTCTTC
CASSRNGNRGDEQFF
>TRBJ1-2|NA|TRBD1|TRBV9
TGTGCCAGCAGCTTCGACAGGGCGGGGTATGGCTACACCTTC
CASSFDRAGYGYTF
>TRBJ2-7|NA|TRBD2|TRBV5-8
TGTGCCAGCAGCAGGGGACTAGCGGATTCTTTCTCCTACGAGCAGTACTTC
CASSRGLADSFSYEQYF
>TRBJ2-2|NA|NA|TRBV19
TGTGCCAGTAGTATCGGCAGCCTGAACACCGGGGAGCTGTTTTTT
CASSIGSLNTGELFF
>TRBJ1-1|NA|TRBD1|TRBV5-1
TGCGCCAGCAGCTGGGACAGGGTCCCAGCTTTCTTT
CASSWDRVPAFF
>TRBJ1-2|few|NA|TRBV4-3
TGCGCCAGCAGCCAGAGGACGGGTGCGGGAGGCTACACCTTC
CASSQRTGAGGYTF
>TRBJ1-5|NA|NA|TRBV6-5
TGTGCCAGCAGTTACTCTCAGCCCCAGCATTTT
CASSYSQPQHF
>TRBJ2-7|NA|NA|TRBV4-1
TGCGCCAGCAGCCCTAGACCGGGACAAGGAGGCTACGAGCAGTACTTC
CASSPRPGQGGYEQYF
>TRBJ1-6|NA|NA|TRBV6-6
TGTGCCAGCAGTTACCTACAGGGAAATTCACCCCTCCACTTT
CASSYLQGNSPLHF
>TRBJ1-1|NA|NA|TRBV6-5
TGTGCCAGCAGCACCTGGTCGGGGACTGAAGCTTTCTTT
CASSTWSGTEAFF
>TRBJ1-6|NA|TRBD1|TRBV7-8
TGTGCCAGCAGCTCGATTCCCGGGACAGGGGGCCTATATAATTCACCCCTCCACTTT
CASSSIPGTGGLYNSPLHF
>TRBJ2-2|NA|TRBD2|TRBV7-9
TGTGCCAGCAGCGGGTTATCTAGCGGGGGGCATCCCGGGGAGCTGTTTTTT
CASSGLSSGGHPGELFF
>TRBJ1-3|NA|NA|TRBV19
TGTGCCAGTAGTATCGGAAACACCATATATTTT
CASSIGNTIYF
>TRBJ2-3|NA|NA|TRBV27
TGTGCCAGCAGTCTATCAGGGGTCGATACGCAGTATTTT
CASSLSGVDTQYF
>TRBJ2-1|once|TRBD1|TRBV18
TGTGCCAGCTCACCAGGAACAGGGGGGAACTACAATGAGCAGTTCTTC
CASSPGTGGNYNEQFF
>TRBJ2-7|NA|NA|TRBV11-2
TGTGCCAGCAGCTTAGAACTGGGAACCTACGAGCAGTACTTC
CASSLELGTYEQYF
>TRBJ2-7|NA|NA|TRBV21-1
TGTGCCAGCAGCTATAACTACGAGCAGTACTTC
CASSYNYEQYF